Below, 10 T cell receptor beta chains from the same sample are listed, as sequenced in a study of cytomegalovirus exposure and HLA in healthy donors. Profiled with immunoSEQ multiplex PCR; TCRdb holds only in-frame clones, not every one. The table records 100,000 to 150,000 clones, about 85% of them present only once. The sequenced sample was PBMCs. The receptors come from a woman in her twenties or thirties in good health and CMV-seronegative.

A note on this clone: A read error may account for a junction end that differs from germline. The genes are TRBV2 and TRBJ2-7; D is unresolved. This CDR3 comprises 12 residues. The V gene's germline CDR1 is SNHLY and CDR2 FYNNEI. The CDR3 sequence is CAGSQANYEQYF. In nucleotides, the CDR3 is TGTGCCGGCAGCCAGGCGAACTACGAGCAGTACTTC. The full variable domain, completed using reference TRBV2 and TRBJ2-7, is EPEVTQTPSHQVTQMGQEVILRCVPISNHLYFYWYRQILGQKVEFLVSFYNNEISEKSEIFDDQFSVERPDGSNFTLKIRSTKLEDSAMYFCAGSQANYEQYFGPGTRLTVT.

This chain connects TRBV6-5 to TRBJ2-1; 10 positions match TRBD1. With V trimmed by 7 bases and J by 2 bases, 5 bases remained unmatched. CDR1 is MNHEY and CDR2 is SVGAGI in the germline V gene. The CDR3 has 15 amino acids. The CDR3 protein is CASNGQGGTYNEQFF. The CDR3 DNA follows: TGTGCCAGCAATGGACAGGGGGGGACCTACAATGAGCAGTTCTTC.

The V gene is TRBV7-2, the J gene TRBJ2-7; 12 nucleotides align to TRBD2. The CDR3 sequence is 14 residues long. In germline, CDR1 is SGHTA, CDR2 FQGNSA. Germline trimming cut 6 bases from V and 5 bases from J; bases unmatched to any gene: 5. DNA for the CDR3: TGTGCCAGCAGTCTAGCGGGGGGGCCCGACGAGCAGTACTTC. Residues: CASSLAGGPDEQYF.

V gene TRBV10-1 combines with J gene TRBJ2-2; D is uncertain. This CDR3 region has 12 residues. Germline V gene lookup returns CDR1 WNHNN and CDR2 SYGVQD (reference sequence). Trimming took 2 bases from V and 4 from J, leaving 2 bases between them. CDR3 sequence (DNA): TGCGCCAGCAGTGAGCTCACCGGGGAGCTGTTTTTT. It yields the protein CASSELTGELFF.

The chain carries TRBV9 and TRBJ1-2, with D perhaps matching TRBD1 (6 bases). Trimming took off 4 bases at V and 8 bases at J, with 27 bases between the two ends. The CDR3 sequence is 17 residues long. CDR1 and CDR2 (germline): SGDLS, YYNGEE. CDR3 amino acids: CASSLSRKESGERGYTF. The CDR3 coding sequence is TGTGCCAGCAGCCTCTCTAGAAAGGAGTCAGGGGAGAGGGGCTACACCTTC.

This chain links TRBV7-6 with TRBJ1-5, with TRBD1 matching 7 bases. Germline values: CDR1 SGHVS, CDR2 FNYEAQ. CDR3 length: 12 residues. CDR3 protein: CVPGGRGQPQHF. DNA of the CDR3: TGTGTGCCAGGGGGGCGGGGACAGCCCCAGCATTTT. Filled out from reference TRBV7-6 and TRBJ1-5, the complete variable domain reads GAGVSQSPRYKVTKRGQDVALRCDPISGHVSLYWYRQALGQGPEFLTYFNYEAQQDKSGLPNDRFSAERPEGSISTLTIQRTEQRDSAMYRCVPGGRGQPQHFGDGTRLSIL.

The CDR3 DNA is TGTGCCAGCAGCGTACAGGGGGCGAGCACCGGGGAGCTGTTTTTT. Its translation: CASSVQGASTGELFF. This chain uses TRBV9 with TRBJ2-2; 8 nucleotides agree with TRBD1. The CDR3 covers 15 residues. V was pared by 1 base and J by 4 bases, with 3 bases of the junction left unmatched. In germline, CDR1 is SGDLS, CDR2 YYNGEE.

The J gene is TRBJ2-3, the V gene TRBV2; 13 bases agree with TRBD2. J lost 2 bases, V lost 9 bases, and 2 bases had no gene match. The V gene's germline CDR1 is SNHLY and CDR2 FYNNEI. The CDR3 length is 14 residues. Here the CDR3 reads CARGLAGDTDTQYF. In DNA, the CDR3 is TGTGCCAGAGGACTAGCGGGGGACACAGATACGCAGTATTTT.

In its sample, this clone was seen a few times. The chain joins TRBV28 to TRBJ1-2; 9 nucleotides agree with TRBD1. Losses at the gene ends were 6 bases for V and 2 bases for J; bases not matched to a gene: 4. The germline V gene has CDR1 MDHEN and CDR2 SYDVKM. The CDR3 consists of 14 residues. CDR3 DNA sequence: TGTGCCAGCAGCCCTGGGACAGGGAACTATGGCTACACCTTC. As protein: CASSPGTGNYGYTF.

This clone was detected only once. The genes are TRBV9 and TRBJ2-5, with a possible D match to TRBD1 (6 bases). The germline V and J ends were trimmed by 0 bases and 4 bases, with 13 bases remaining between them. The CDR3 runs to 15 residues. From germline, CDR1 is SGDLS and CDR2 YYNGEE. The CDR3 protein is CASSVEGTKVETQYF. CDR3 sequence (DNA): TGTGCCAGCAGCGTAGAGGGGACAAAAGTAGAGACCCAGTACTTC.